This TCR beta chain originates from a study of CD8 T cells in ankylosing spondylitis. Trimming left V 2 bases short and J 5 bases short, with 10 bases between. The CDR3 runs to 13 residues. Germline CDR1 and CDR2: SGHDT and YYEEEE. This clonotype was counted only a few times. TCRdb used MiXCR to reprocess the 5' RACE reads, holding one entry per CDR3 protein. The repertoire has tens of thousands of distinct CDR3 sequences, 6.2% of them found once; the top ten carry approximately 5%. V and J are TRBV5-6 and TRBJ2-5; D remains ambiguous. The origin of this receptor is a male donor with ankylosing spondylitis. The source material was synovial fluid, either unsorted or a sorted T cell fraction (not recorded which). CDR3 sequence (DNA): TGTGCCAGCAGCTTAAGCTATACGGAGACCCAGTACTTC. Translated, it gives CASSLSYTETQYF.